Below are 14 T cell receptor beta chains sequenced from a single sample in a study of Ad26.COV2.S vaccination and SARS-CoV-2 variants. Here immunoSEQ multiplex PCR was the method, and the copy in TCRdb shows in-frame clones only, minus some. The profile shows about 180,000 clones, around nine tenths of them singletons. Sequences were derived from peripheral blood, sampled after recovery from COVID-19. The source of these receptors is a human donor who had recovered from COVID-19.

The chain links TRBV5-1 to TRBJ1-3; D unclear. The CDR3 length is 15 residues. Per the germline V gene, CDR1 is SGHRS and CDR2 is YFSETQ. V lost 0 bases and J 8 bases, leaving 15 bases between the germline ends. The DNA for the CDR3 is TGCGCCAGCAGCTTGGGGACGGTAACTATGGACACCATATATTTT. This gives the protein CASSLGTVTMDTIYF.

The rearrangement joins TRBV3-1 (or the pseudogene TRBV3-2) to TRBJ2-5, with TRBD2 identical over 12 bases. The CDR3 is 17 amino acids. Germline V CDR1 and CDR2: LGHDT, YNNKEL (reference sequence). After removal of 2 bases from V and 0 bases from J, the junction contained 4 bases not matched to a gene. CDR3 amino acids: CASSQLTSGGYQETQYF. The CDR3 nucleotides read TGTGCCAGCAGCCAACTTACTAGCGGGGGGTACCAAGAGACCCAGTACTTC.

This clone has just one count. The chain employs TRBV9 and TRBJ1-4, with D uncertain. V dropped 3 bases and J dropped 6 bases, with 6 bases sitting between them. CDR1 is SGDLS, CDR2 YYNGEE, per germline. The CDR3 has 12 residues. In DNA, the CDR3 is TGTGCCAGCAGCGCCTATGATGAAAAACTGTTTTTT. It codes for CASSAYDEKLFF.

This clone has only a few counts. The V gene is TRBV20-1, the J gene TRBJ1-2; no firm D call. This CDR3 comprises 12 residues. V was cut by 3 bases and J by 8 bases, with 13 bases left in between. Germline V gives CDR1 DFQATT, CDR2 SNEGSKA (reference sequence). In DNA, the CDR3 is TGCAGTGCTAGTCGTGATATCGGCGGCTACACCTTC. Encoded protein: CSASRDIGGYTF.

The rearrangement links TRBV19 to TRBJ2-7; D call uncertain. The CDR3 length is 13 residues. The V end was cut by 2 bases, the J end by 4 bases, with 9 bases between. Germline V lookup: CDR1 LNHDA, CDR2 SQIVND (reference sequence). CDR3 nucleotide sequence: TGTGCCAGTAGTATAACTGATGAATACGAGCAGTACTTC. Amino acid sequence: CASSITDEYEQYF.

The rearrangement uses TRBV4-1 and TRBJ2-7; D not certain. The germline V gene has CDR1 MGHRA and CDR2 YSYEKL. The ends were cut back, 1 base at V and 6 bases at J, with 16 bases in the middle. This CDR3 is 15 amino acids long. The CDR3 DNA follows: TGCGCCAGCAGCCAAGGAAGCCTGGGCCCCCTCGAGCAGTACTTC. It codes for CASSQGSLGPLEQYF.

This clone has only a few counts. The chain joins TRBV27 to TRBJ2-7; D may match TRBD1 or TRBD2 (5 bases each). This CDR3 has 13 amino acids. V was shortened by 5 bases and J by 3 bases, with 11 bases between the two germline ends. Germline V gene sequence: CDR1 MNHEY, CDR2 SMNVEV (reference sequence). The CDR3 loop reads CASSLGESYEQYF. Written as DNA, the CDR3 is TGTGCCAGCAGTCTAGGGGAGAGCTACGAGCAGTACTTC.

The gene calls are TRBV5-4 and TRBJ2-2, with TRBD2 as a possible D gene (5 bases). CDR1 SGHNT and CDR2 YYREEE come from the germline V gene (reference sequence). This CDR3 is 15 amino acids long. V lost 3 bases and J 4 bases, leaving 13 bases between the germline ends. This CDR3 is CASSSGAGGTGELFF. CDR3 bases: TGTGCCAGCAGCTCCGGAGCAGGAGGCACCGGGGAGCTGTTTTTT.

The V and J genes are TRBV11-2 and TRBJ2-2; D unresolved. The CDR3 length is 13 residues. In germline, CDR1 is SGHAT, CDR2 FQNNGV. V lost 0 bases and J lost 6, with 5 bases in between. The CDR3 region is CASSLEPAGELFF. CDR3 sequence (DNA): TGTGCCAGCAGCTTAGAACCGGCCGGGGAGCTGTTTTTT.

The chain carries TRBV10-1 and TRBJ2-7; 16 bases match TRBD2. From germline, CDR1 is WNHNN and CDR2 SYGVQD (reference sequence). The CDR3 totals 17 residues. V lost 6 bases and J lost 6; bases outside the gene matches: 11. The CDR3 sequence: CASRGTSGRAASGEQYF. CDR3 coding DNA: TGCGCCAGCAGAGGGACTAGCGGGAGGGCCGCTTCGGGCGAGCAGTACTTC.

The chain employs TRBV5-3 and TRBJ1-1; tentative D call: TRBD1 (5 bases). TRBV5-3 is labeled an ORF, and its function is uncertain. The V end was cut by 0 bases, the J end by 4 bases, with 13 bases between. The CDR3 runs to 15 residues. CDR3 in amino acids: CARSLVRDRGTEAFF. CDR3 bases: TGTGCCAGAAGCTTGGTGAGGGACCGGGGCACTGAAGCTTTCTTT.

The V and J genes are TRBV7-9 and TRBJ2-1; D ambiguous. Trimming took 5 bases from V and 8 from J, leaving 16 bases between them. The CDR3 loop spans 14 amino acids. Germline-derived CDR1 and CDR2 are SEHNR and FQNEAQ (reference sequence). The CDR3 here is CASSPTGPLDEQFF. The CDR3 DNA is TGTGCCAGCAGCCCAACCGGCCCCCTCGATGAGCAGTTCTTC.

This clone was detected a few times. The V call is TRBV5-1, the J call TRBJ2-7, with D possibly matching TRBD1 (5 bases). V was shortened by 5 bases and J by 0 bases, with 12 bases between the two germline ends. Germline V gene lookup returns CDR1 SGHRS and CDR2 YFSETQ. This CDR3 comprises 14 residues. The DNA for the CDR3 is TGCGCCAGCAGAGCAGACAGCCTCTCCTACGAGCAGTACTTC. Encoded protein: CASRADSLSYEQYF. Full variable domain (rest looked up from reference TRBV5-1 and TRBJ2-7): KAGVTQTPRYLIKTRGQQVTLSCSPISGHRSVSWYQQTPGQGLQFLFEYFSETQRNKGNFPGRFSGRQFSNSRSEMNVSTLELGDSALYLCASRADSLSYEQYFGPGTRLTVT.

The chain joins TRBV5-4 to TRBJ2-1, with D tentatively TRBD1 (5 bases). Germline V lookup: CDR1 SGHNT, CDR2 YYREEE (reference sequence). The CDR3 has 15 residues. Trimming cost V 0 bases and J 4 bases, with 11 bases left between them. The CDR3 bases are TGTGCCAGCAGCTTGGTGATAGGGGATTACAATGAGCAGTTCTTC. Its translation: CASSLVIGDYNEQFF.